This T cell receptor beta chain was sequenced for a study of cytomegalovirus exposure and HLA in healthy donors. Study background: The study placed about 86% of its 398 genotyped donors in the Caucasian-associated ancestry cluster. General study findings and limits: When analyzed later, the rates of TCR association showed variation by HLA locus, with DRB1 the most and HLA-C the fewest. Trimming of TCR beta V- and J-genes showed a link, identified in a later analysis, to a missense DCLRE1C variant.

A word on this clone: What it recognizes is unknown.

Whereas donors were nominally healthy upon sampling, unrecorded immune exposures were probable. Primers: 60 Vbeta forward and 13 Jbeta reverse. Only in-frame clones appear in the TCRdb table, and some are missing; sequencing was by immunoSEQ multiplex PCR. The table records 95,000 to 100,000 clones, over 8% of them present only once. Sequences were obtained from PBMCs. The TCR originated in a man between 45 and 60 years old in good health and CMV-seropositive.

The CDR3 coding sequence is TGTGCCATCAGTGGGGGAGGGTACAATGAGCAGTTCTTC. Translated, it gives CAISGGGYNEQFF. The rearrangement uses TRBV10-3 and TRBJ2-1, with 7 bases that match TRBD2. Germline assignment: CDR1 ENHRY and CDR2 SYGVKD. V dropped 4 bases and J dropped 4; count of bases not matched to a gene: 1. This CDR3 is built from 13 residues.